The 18 T cell receptor beta chains below were found in one sample sequenced in a study of blood T cell repertoires in COVID-19. Some clones are missing from TCRdb's copy, which holds only in-frame ones; the method was immunoSEQ multiplex PCR. Of hundreds of thousands of clones in the sample, around nine tenths were seen once. Sequencing used peripheral blood. These receptors came from a woman in her 70s with COVID-19, enrolled during active disease.

The chain combines TRBV5-1 with TRBJ2-5; TRBD1 matches 7 bases. CDR1 is SGHRS and CDR2 is YFSETQ in the germline V gene. The CDR3 covers 14 residues. The trim removed 3 bases at V and 5 bases at J, leaving 7 bases unmatched. CDR3: CASSSGQDLETQYF. The CDR3 DNA follows: TGCGCCAGCAGCTCCGGACAGGATCTGGAGACCCAGTACTTC.

V gene TRBV18 combines with J gene TRBJ1-4; D unresolved. Germline V gene sequence: CDR1 KGHSH, CDR2 LQKENI. V lost 2 bases, J lost 0 bases, and 10 bases lay in between. This CDR3 has 16 amino acids. This CDR3 reads CASSPNRQATNEKLFF. In DNA form, the CDR3 reads TGTGCCAGCTCACCAAATAGGCAGGCAACTAATGAAAAACTGTTTTTT.

The chain links TRBV6-5 to TRBJ1-3; D gene unclear. The CDR3 loop spans 15 amino acids. Germline-derived CDR1 and CDR2 are MNHEY and SVGAGI. Trimming removed 6 bases at V and 0 bases at J, with 12 bases between. In DNA form, the CDR3 reads TGTGCCAGCAGCCTTACAATAAGCTCTGGAAACACCATATATTTT. Translation gives CASSLTISSGNTIYF.

The chain joins TRBV7-8 to TRBJ1-1, with a weak D call TRBD1 (5 bases). This CDR3 region has 16 residues. Looked up from germline, CDR1 is SGHVS and CDR2 is FQNEAQ. V lost 1 base to trimming and J lost 1 base, with 13 bases between them. The CDR3 DNA reads TGTGCCAGCAGCTTAGGAGAAGGGGCGCGGAACACTGAAGCTTTCTTT. This codes for CASSLGEGARNTEAFF.

The chain has TRBV19 and TRBJ1-5; D uncertain. The V end lost 1 base, the J end lost 1 base, and 11 bases lay between the germline ends. CDR1 and CDR2 from the germline V gene are LNHDA and SQIVND (reference sequence). The CDR3 totals 16 residues. CDR3: CASSIAGRFSNQPQHF. The DNA of the CDR3 is TGTGCCAGTAGTATAGCGGGGAGGTTCAGCAATCAGCCCCAGCATTTT.

The V and J genes are TRBV10-3 and TRBJ2-3; the match to TRBD2 covers 8 bases. V gave up 6 bases and J gave up 0 bases; unmatched junction bases: 20. The germline gives CDR1 ENHRY, CDR2 SYGVKD. This CDR3 contains 20 residues. The CDR3 reads CAISSPVPLAAGESTDTQYF. CDR3 DNA sequence: TGTGCCATCAGCTCCCCCGTCCCTCTGGCAGCGGGGGAGAGCACAGATACGCAGTATTTT.

The chain recombines TRBV12-5 with TRBJ2-2; maybe TRBD1 (6 bases). The CDR3 extends over 15 amino acids. The V end lost 1 base, the J end lost 7 bases, and 13 bases lay between the germline ends. Looked up from germline, CDR1 is LGHNT and CDR2 is FRNRAP. The CDR3, as DNA: TGTGCTAGTGGTTTGGGGGCAGGGGTTGACGGGGAGCTGTTTTTT. As protein: CASGLGAGVDGELFF.

This clone was counted a single time. The chain employs TRBV28 and TRBJ2-2; D remains unclear. The CDR3 loop spans 12 amino acids. Per germline, CDR1 MDHEN and CDR2 SYDVKM. Trimming removed 4 bases from V and 6 bases from J, with 6 bases in between. CDR3 DNA: TGTGCCAGCAGTTCTCTCCCCGGGGAGCTGTTTTTT. It translates to CASSSLPGELFF.

To note about this clone: This sample also contains other DNA sequences that code for the same CDR3. The chain links TRBV6-5 to TRBJ1-1, with 8 positions matching TRBD1. Germline V CDR1 and CDR2: MNHEY, SVGAGI. J was trimmed by 1 base and V by 5 bases; bases with no gene match: 3. The CDR3 is made up of 14 amino acids. Here the CDR3 reads CASSRDRGNTEAFF. In DNA form, the CDR3 reads TGTGCCAGCAGTCGCGACAGGGGGAACACTGAAGCTTTCTTT.

The rearrangement links TRBV21-1 to TRBJ1-5. TRBV21-1 is labeled a pseudogene. The CDR3 covers 16 residues. CDR3 in amino acids: CASSKGLRRVGQPQHF. CDR3 bases: TGTGCCAGCAGCAAAGGTCTTAGGAGGGTCGGTCAGCCCCAGCATTTT.

The rearrangement links TRBV6-4 to TRBJ1-1; the D gene is possibly TRBD1 (5 bases). V lost 6 bases to trimming and J lost 1 base, with 9 bases between them. The CDR3 covers 13 residues. Germline lookup yields CDR1 MRHNA and CDR2 SNTAGT. Here the CDR3 DNA reads TGTGCCAGCAGGATGACAGAGAACACTGAAGCTTTCTTT. Translation gives CASRMTENTEAFF.

The chain combines TRBV24-1 with TRBJ1-6, with 7 bases lining up with TRBD1. CDR1 is KGHDR, CDR2 SFDVKD, per germline. CDR3 length equals 14 residues. V lost 4 bases, J lost 6 bases, and 2 bases stayed unmatched. This chain's CDR3 is CATSEGTVNSPLHF. In DNA, the CDR3 is TGTGCCACCAGTGAGGGGACAGTTAATTCACCCCTCCACTTT.

CDR3 protein: CATSRDRGGQAKNIQYF. The CDR3 nucleotides are TGTGCCACCAGCAGAGATCGGGGGGGCCAAGCCAAAAACATTCAGTACTTC. The chain joins TRBV15 to TRBJ2-4; 8 bases are a match to TRBD2. The J segment lost 0 bases and the V segment lost 0 bases, leaving 4 bases of the junction unmatched. The CDR3 consists of 17 residues. Germline assignment: CDR1 LNHNV and CDR2 YYDKDF (reference sequence).

J is TRBJ2-7 and V is TRBV7-8, with D possibly matching TRBD1 (7 bases). The CDR3 covers 15 residues. Per the germline V gene, CDR1 is SGHVS and CDR2 is FQNEAQ. Trimming removed 5 bases from V and 3 bases from J, with 17 bases in between. The CDR3 DNA sequence: TGTGCCAGCAGCCACCAGGGGGGCCCCCTCTACGAGCAGTACTTC. It specifies CASSHQGGPLYEQYF.

The chain couples TRBV25-1 to TRBJ1-3; unclear D gene. This CDR3 comprises 13 residues. The V end was cut by 7 bases, the J end by 4 bases, with 11 bases between. The V gene's germline CDR1 is MGHDK and CDR2 SYGVNS. The CDR3 sequence is CASTSPPGNTIYF. CDR3 nucleotide sequence: TGTGCCAGCACCTCTCCCCCCGGAAACACCATATATTTT.

The chain employs TRBV29-1 and TRBJ2-7; TRBD1 agrees at 9 bases. Germline V gene data show CDR1 as SQVTM and CDR2 as ANQGSEA. The CDR3 covers 13 residues. V trimming: 7 bases; J trimming: 7 bases; junction bases outside the gene matches: 11. The CDR3 protein is CSALRQGGREQYF. CDR3 DNA sequence: TGCAGCGCGCTCCGACAGGGGGGTAGGGAGCAGTACTTC.

The rearrangement links TRBV4-3 to TRBJ1-1; D gene uncertain. This CDR3 spans 15 amino acids. In germline, CDR1 is LGHNA, CDR2 YSLEER. The ends were cut back, 1 base at V and 3 bases at J, with 12 bases in the middle. Here the CDR3 DNA reads TGCGCCAGCAGCCAAGTCTTCGGTCGGGACACTGAAGCTTTCTTT. This gives the protein CASSQVFGRDTEAFF.

V is TRBV18 and J is TRBJ2-2; no reliable D call. Trimming stripped 2 bases from V and 5 bases from J, with 12 bases between. The germline gives CDR1 KGHSH, CDR2 LQKENI. This CDR3 is 15 amino acids long. CDR3 coding DNA: TGTGCCAGCTCACCATCGTCGGGTTCGACCGGGGAGCTGTTTTTT. Encoded protein: CASSPSSGSTGELFF.